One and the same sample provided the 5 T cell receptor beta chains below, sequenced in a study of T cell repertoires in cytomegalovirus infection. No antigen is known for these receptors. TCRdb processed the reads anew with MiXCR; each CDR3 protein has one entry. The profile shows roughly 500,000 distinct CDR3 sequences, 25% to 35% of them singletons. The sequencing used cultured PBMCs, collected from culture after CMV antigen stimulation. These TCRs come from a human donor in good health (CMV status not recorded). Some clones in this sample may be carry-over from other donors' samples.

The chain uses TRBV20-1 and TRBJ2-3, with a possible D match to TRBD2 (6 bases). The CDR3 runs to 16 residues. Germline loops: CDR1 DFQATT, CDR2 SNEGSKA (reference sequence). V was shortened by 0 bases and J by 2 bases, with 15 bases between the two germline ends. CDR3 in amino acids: CSARDWSSGNTDTQYF. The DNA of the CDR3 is TGCAGTGCTAGAGATTGGAGTAGCGGAAACACAGATACGCAGTATTTT.

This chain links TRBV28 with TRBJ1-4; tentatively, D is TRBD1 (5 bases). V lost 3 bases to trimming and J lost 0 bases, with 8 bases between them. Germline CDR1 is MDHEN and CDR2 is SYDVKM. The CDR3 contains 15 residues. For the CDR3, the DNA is TGTGCCAGCAGTTTGACAGTAGCAACTAATGAAAAACTGTTTTTT. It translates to CASSLTVATNEKLFF.

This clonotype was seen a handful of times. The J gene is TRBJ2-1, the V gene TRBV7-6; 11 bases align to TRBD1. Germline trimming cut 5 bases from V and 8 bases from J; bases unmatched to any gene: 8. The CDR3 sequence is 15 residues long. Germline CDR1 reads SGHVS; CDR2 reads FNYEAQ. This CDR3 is CASSLRTGGEDEQFF. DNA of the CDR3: TGTGCCAGCAGCCTTCGGACAGGGGGCGAAGATGAGCAGTTCTTC.

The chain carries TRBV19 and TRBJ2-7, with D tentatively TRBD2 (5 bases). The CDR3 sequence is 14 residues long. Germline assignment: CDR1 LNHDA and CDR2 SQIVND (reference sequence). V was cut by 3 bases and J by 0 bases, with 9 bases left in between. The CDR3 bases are TGTGCCAGTAGTATCCTGGGGAGCTCCTACGAGCAGTACTTC. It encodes CASSILGSSYEQYF.

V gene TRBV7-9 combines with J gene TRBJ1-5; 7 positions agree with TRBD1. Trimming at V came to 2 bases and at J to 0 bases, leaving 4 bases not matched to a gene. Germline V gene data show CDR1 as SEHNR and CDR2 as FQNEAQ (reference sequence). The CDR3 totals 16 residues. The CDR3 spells CASSLTGAGSNQPQHF. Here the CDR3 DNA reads TGTGCCAGCAGCTTAACAGGGGCTGGTAGCAATCAGCCCCAGCATTTT.